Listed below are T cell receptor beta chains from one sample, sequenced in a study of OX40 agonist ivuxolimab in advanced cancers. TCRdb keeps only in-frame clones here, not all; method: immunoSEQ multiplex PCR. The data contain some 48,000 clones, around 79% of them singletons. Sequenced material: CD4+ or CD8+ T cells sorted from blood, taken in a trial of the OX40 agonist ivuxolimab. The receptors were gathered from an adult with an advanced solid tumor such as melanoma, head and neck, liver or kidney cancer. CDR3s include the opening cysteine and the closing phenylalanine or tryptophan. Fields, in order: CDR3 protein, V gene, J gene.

CDR3aa: CASSSSRVLANYGYTF
v_gene: TRBV7-9
j_gene: TRBJ1-2

CDR3aa: CATSRESRGAADTQYF
v_gene: TRBV15
j_gene: TRBJ2-3

CDR3aa: CASSLVRLAAGELFF
v_gene: TRBV7-8
j_gene: TRBJ2-2

CDR3aa: CASSALTGNDEQYF
v_gene: TRBV9
j_gene: -

CDR3aa: CASSSQGGSYNEQFF
v_gene: TRBV5-4
j_gene: TRBJ2-1

CDR3aa: CASSETSTGGFETQYF
v_gene: TRBV6-1
j_gene: TRBJ2-5

CDR3aa: CASSLALGGTGELFF
v_gene: TRBV5-1
j_gene: TRBJ2-2

CDR3aa: CAWNDRAGDSPLHF
v_gene: TRBV30
j_gene: TRBJ1-6

CDR3aa: CASSPRGRTNEKLFF
v_gene: TRBV18
j_gene: TRBJ1-4

CDR3aa: CASSEQLTGSHGYTF
v_gene: TRBV6-1
j_gene: TRBJ1-2

CDR3aa: CASSQDVGQSSYEQYF
v_gene: TRBV4-3
j_gene: TRBJ2-7

CDR3aa: CASSPGQYSSGNTIYF
v_gene: TRBV7-6
j_gene: TRBJ1-3

CDR3aa: CASSTPRGQGNQPQHF
v_gene: TRBV19
j_gene: TRBJ1-5

CDR3aa: CASSGAGVADTQYF
v_gene: TRBV9
j_gene: TRBJ2-3

CDR3aa: CASSLVVPDYGYTF
v_gene: TRBV7-9
j_gene: TRBJ1-2

CDR3aa: CASSAQGAYYGYTF
v_gene: TRBV9
j_gene: TRBJ1-2

CDR3aa: CASSSHSGDPNEQFF
v_gene: TRBV6-6
j_gene: TRBJ2-1

CDR3aa: CASSIGQQETQHF
v_gene: TRBV19
j_gene: TRBJ2-5

CDR3aa: CASSLIRGAGNTIYF
v_gene: TRBV28
j_gene: TRBJ1-3

CDR3aa: CASSRRGPRETQYF
v_gene: TRBV27
j_gene: TRBJ2-5